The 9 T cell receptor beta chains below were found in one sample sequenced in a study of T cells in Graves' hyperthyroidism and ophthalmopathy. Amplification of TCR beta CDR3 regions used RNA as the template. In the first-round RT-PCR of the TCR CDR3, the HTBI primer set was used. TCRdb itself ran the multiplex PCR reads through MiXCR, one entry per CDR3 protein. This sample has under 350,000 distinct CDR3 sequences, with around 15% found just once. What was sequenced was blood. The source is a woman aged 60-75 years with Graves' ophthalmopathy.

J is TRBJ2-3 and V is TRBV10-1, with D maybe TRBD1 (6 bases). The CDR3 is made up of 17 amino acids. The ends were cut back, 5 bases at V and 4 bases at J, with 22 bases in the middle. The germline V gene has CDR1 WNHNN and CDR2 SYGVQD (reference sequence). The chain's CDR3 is CASSPGTSSGRPDTQYF. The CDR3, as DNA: TGCGCCAGCAGTCCCGGGACATCGAGCGGCAGACCAGATACGCAGTATTTT.

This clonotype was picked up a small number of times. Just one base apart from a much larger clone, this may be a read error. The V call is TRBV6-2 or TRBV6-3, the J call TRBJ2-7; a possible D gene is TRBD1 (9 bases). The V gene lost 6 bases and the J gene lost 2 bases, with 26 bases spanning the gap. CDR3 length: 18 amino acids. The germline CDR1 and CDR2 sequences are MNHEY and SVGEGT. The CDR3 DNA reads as TGTGCCAGCAGCCCCACGCCCGGGGGGGGACAGGGAACCTACGAGCAGTACTTC. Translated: CASSPTPGGGQGTYEQYF.

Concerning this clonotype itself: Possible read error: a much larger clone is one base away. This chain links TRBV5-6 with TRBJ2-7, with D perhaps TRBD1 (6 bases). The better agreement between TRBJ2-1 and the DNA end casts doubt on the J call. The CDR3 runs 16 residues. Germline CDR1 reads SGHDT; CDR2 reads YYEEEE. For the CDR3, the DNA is TGTGCCAGCAGCTTGGCCGGGGACACGAGCTCCTACGAGCAGTTCTTC. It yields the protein CASSLAGDTSSYEQFF.

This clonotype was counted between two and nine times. Here the CDR3 DNA reads TGTGCCAGCAGGAAGGGCAGCACAGATACGCAGTATTTT. Translation gives CASRKGSTDTQYF. The chain employs TRBV6-2 or TRBV6-3 and TRBJ2-3; the D is unclear. This CDR3 contains 13 residues. CDR1 and CDR2 from the germline V gene are MNHEY and SVGEGT. V dropped 6 bases and J dropped 0 bases, with 7 bases sitting between them.

This chain's CDR3 is CASSIGIQPYNEQFF. DNA of the CDR3: TGTGCCAGTAGTATAGGGATACAGCCTTACAATGAGCAGTTCTTC. The V call is TRBV19, the J call TRBJ2-1, with D unresolved. V was clipped by 1 base and J by 4 bases, with 11 bases between them. The CDR3 is 15 amino acids. The V gene's germline CDR1 is LNHDA and CDR2 SQIVND (reference sequence).

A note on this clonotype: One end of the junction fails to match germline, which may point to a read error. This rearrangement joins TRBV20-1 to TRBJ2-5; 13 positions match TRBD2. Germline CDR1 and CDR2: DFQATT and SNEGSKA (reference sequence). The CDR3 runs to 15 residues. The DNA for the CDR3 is TGCAGTGCTGGAGATCGGACTAGCGGGAGTCAGACCCAGTACTTC. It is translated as CSAGDRTSGSQTQYF.

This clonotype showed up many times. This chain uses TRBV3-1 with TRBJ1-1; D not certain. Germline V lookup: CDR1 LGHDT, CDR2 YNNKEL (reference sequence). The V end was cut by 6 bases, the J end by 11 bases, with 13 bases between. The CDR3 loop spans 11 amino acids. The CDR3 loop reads CASSTWRSAFF. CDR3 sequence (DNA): TGTGCCAGCAGTACTTGGCGGTCGGCTTTCTTT.

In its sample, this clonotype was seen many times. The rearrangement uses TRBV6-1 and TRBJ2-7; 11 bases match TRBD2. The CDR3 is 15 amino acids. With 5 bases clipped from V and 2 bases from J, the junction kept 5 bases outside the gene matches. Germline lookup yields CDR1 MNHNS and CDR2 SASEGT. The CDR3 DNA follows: TGTGCCAGCAGTCGACTAGCGGGGCACCCCTACGAGCAGTACTTC. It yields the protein CASSRLAGHPYEQYF.

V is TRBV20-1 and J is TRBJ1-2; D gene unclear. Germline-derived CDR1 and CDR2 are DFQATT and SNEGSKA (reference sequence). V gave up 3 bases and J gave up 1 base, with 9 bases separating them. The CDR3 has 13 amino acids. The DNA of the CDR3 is TGCAGTGCTAGCCCTGCCTATAACTATGGCTACACCTTC. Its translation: CSASPAYNYGYTF.